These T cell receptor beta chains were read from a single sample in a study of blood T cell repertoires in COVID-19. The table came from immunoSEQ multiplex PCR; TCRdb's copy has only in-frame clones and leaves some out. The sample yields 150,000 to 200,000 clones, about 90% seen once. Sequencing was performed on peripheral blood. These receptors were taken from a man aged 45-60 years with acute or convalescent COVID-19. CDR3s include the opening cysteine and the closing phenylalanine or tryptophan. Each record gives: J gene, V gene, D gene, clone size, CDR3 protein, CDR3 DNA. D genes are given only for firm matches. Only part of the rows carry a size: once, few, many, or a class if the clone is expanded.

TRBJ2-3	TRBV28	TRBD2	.	CASSPIAGGPTDTQYF	TGTGCCAGCAGTCCCATAGCGGGAGGTCCGACAGATACGCAGTATTTT
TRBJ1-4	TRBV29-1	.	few	CSVAPYGTNEKLFF	TGCAGCGTTGCTCCGTATGGCACTAATGAAAAACTGTTTTTT
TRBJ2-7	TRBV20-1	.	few	CSAQGYEQYF	TGCAGTGCCCAGGGGTACGAGCAGTACTTC
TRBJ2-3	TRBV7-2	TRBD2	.	CASSPSRLAGGHTDTQYF	TGTGCCAGCAGCCCCTCTCGACTAGCGGGGGGACACACAGATACGCAGTATTTT
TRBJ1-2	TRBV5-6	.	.	CASTERGSYGYTF	TGTGCCAGCACCGAGAGGGGGTCTTATGGCTACACCTTC
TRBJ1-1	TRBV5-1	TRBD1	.	CASSLGTGPTEAFF	TGCGCCAGCAGCCTAGGGACAGGGCCAACTGAAGCTTTCTTT
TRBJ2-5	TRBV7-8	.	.	CASSARPRETQYF	TGTGCCAGCAGCGCAAGACCCAGGGAGACCCAGTACTTC
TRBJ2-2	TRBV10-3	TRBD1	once	CAISATGGADGELFF	TGTGCCATCAGCGCTACAGGGGGCGCGGACGGGGAGCTGTTTTTT
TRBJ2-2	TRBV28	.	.	CASSTAGELFF	TGTGCCAGCAGTACAGCCGGGGAGCTGTTTTTT
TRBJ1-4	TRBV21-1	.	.	CASSTHRTSEEKLFF	TGTGCCAGCAGCACTCACAGGACGTCGGAGGAAAAACTGTTTTTT
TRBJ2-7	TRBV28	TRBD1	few	CASSPPGQGVSYEQYF	TGTGCCAGCAGTCCGCCGGGGCAGGGGGTCTCCTACGAGCAGTACTTC
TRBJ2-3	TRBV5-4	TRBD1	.	CASSHGTGTPDTQYF	TGTGCCAGCAGCCACGGGACAGGGACCCCAGATACGCAGTATTTT
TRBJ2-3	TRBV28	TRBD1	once	CASTRQGAPATDTQYF	TGTGCCAGCACAAGGCAGGGGGCCCCGGCGACAGATACGCAGTATTTT
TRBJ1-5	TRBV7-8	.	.	CASSSHRYSNQPQHF	TGTGCCAGCAGCTCCCACAGATATAGCAATCAGCCCCAGCATTTT
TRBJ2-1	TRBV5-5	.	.	CASSLEGGYNEQFF	TGTGCCAGCAGCTTGGAGGGAGGTTACAATGAGCAGTTCTTC
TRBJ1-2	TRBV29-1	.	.	CSVEGGVDYGYTF	TGCAGCGTTGAGGGGGGAGTGGACTATGGCTACACCTTC
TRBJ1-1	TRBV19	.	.	CASSIVARGYTEAFF	TGTGCCAGTAGTATAGTTGCCCGAGGGTACACTGAAGCTTTCTTT
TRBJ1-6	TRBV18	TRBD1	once	CASSPWGQNNSPLHF	TGTGCCAGCTCACCATGGGGACAGAATAATTCACCCCTCCACTTT
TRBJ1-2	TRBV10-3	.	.	CAISEAGRGVYYGYTF	TGTGCCATCAGTGAGGCAGGGAGGGGAGTATATTATGGCTACACCTTC
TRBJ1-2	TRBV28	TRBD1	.	CASSFSDRGGYTF	TGTGCCAGCAGTTTTTCGGACAGGGGTGGCTACACCTTC
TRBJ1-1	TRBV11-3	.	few	CASSAGLSTEAFF	TGTGCCAGCAGCGCAGGGCTGAGCACTGAAGCTTTCTTT
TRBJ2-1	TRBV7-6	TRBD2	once	CASSLVASGSFMGYNEQFF	TGTGCCAGCAGCTTAGTGGCTAGCGGGAGTTTTATGGGTTACAATGAGCAGTTCTTC
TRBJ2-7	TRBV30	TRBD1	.	CAWSTTGAPHEQYF	TGTGCCTGGAGCACGACAGGGGCGCCACACGAGCAGTACTTC
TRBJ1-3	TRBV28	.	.	CASSLGGDTIYF	TGTGCCAGCAGTTTAGGAGGGGACACCATATATTTT
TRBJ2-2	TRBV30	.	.	CAWSVLFWGEGTGELFF	TGTGCCTGGAGTGTTTTATTCTGGGGGGAAGGGACCGGGGAGCTGTTTTTT
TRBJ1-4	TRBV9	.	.	CASSVAAGMGEKLFF	TGTGCCAGCAGCGTAGCCGCAGGGATGGGAGAAAAACTGTTTTTT
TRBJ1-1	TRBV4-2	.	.	CASSQGGRYTEAFF	TGTGCCAGCAGCCAAGGAGGGCGCTACACTGAAGCTTTCTTT
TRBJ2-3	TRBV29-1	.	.	CSVEDGAGTDTQYF	TGCAGCGTTGAAGACGGCGCGGGAACAGATACGCAGTATTTT
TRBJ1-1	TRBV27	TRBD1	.	CASSFYLQGARNTEAFF	TGTGCCAGCAGTTTCTACTTGCAGGGGGCGAGGAACACTGAAGCTTTCTTT
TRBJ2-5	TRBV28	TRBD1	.	CASSLYTGGQETQYF	TGTGCCAGCAGTTTATACACAGGGGGGCAAGAGACCCAGTACTTC
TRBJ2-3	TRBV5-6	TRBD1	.	CASSLGQGVDTQYF	TGTGCCAGCAGCTTGGGACAGGGTGTAGATACGCAGTATTTT
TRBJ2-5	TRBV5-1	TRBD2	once	CASSLAPSGSGETQYF	TGCGCCAGCAGCTTGGCGCCTAGCGGATCGGGGGAGACCCAGTACTTC
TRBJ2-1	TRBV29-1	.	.	CSTWGERNEQFF	TGCAGCACTTGGGGGGAACGCAATGAGCAGTTCTTC